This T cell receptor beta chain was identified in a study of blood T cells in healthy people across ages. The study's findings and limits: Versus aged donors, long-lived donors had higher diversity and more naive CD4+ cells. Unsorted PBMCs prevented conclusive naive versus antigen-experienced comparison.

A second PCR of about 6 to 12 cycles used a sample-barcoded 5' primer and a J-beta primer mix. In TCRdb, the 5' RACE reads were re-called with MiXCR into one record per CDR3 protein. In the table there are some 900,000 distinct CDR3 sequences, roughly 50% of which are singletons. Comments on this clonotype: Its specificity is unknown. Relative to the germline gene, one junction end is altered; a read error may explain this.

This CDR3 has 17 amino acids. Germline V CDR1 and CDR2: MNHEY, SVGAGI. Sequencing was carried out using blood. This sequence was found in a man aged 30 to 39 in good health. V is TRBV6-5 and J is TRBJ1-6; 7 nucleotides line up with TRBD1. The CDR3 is CACSYKWDRTNNSPLHF. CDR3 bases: TGTGCCTGCAGTTACAAATGGGACAGAACTAATAATTCACCCCTCCACTTT.